This T cell receptor (beta chain) came from a study of control samples from healthy donors and cancer patients. Germline-derived CDR1 and CDR2 are MNHEY and SVGEGT. This CDR3 is 12 amino acids long. Trimming shortened V by 5 bases and J by 3 bases, and 7 bases separated the two germline ends. Assay: immunoSEQ multiplex PCR; the TCRdb copy retains only in-frame clones and omits some. This sample has about 130,000 clones, with roughly 91% found just once. The sample was PBMCs. The rearrangement links TRBV6-2 or TRBV6-3 to TRBJ1-2; D gene uncertain. The sequence came from a man between 50 and 59 years old with head and neck cancer. CDR3 residues: CASSAGDYGYTF. For the CDR3, the DNA is TGTGCCAGCAGTGCCGGGGACTATGGCTACACCTTC.